This T cell receptor (beta chain) originates from a study of technical replicates of blood from several donors. TCRdb keeps only in-frame clones here, not all; method: immunoSEQ multiplex PCR. This table holds tens of thousands of clones, over 75% found once. Germline V lookup: CDR1 SGHTA, CDR2 FQGTGA. The CDR3 is made up of 17 amino acids. The V segment lost 5 bases and the J segment 4 bases; nucleotides outside the gene matches: 9. The origin of this receptor is a human donor in good health. Some clones in this sample may be carry-over from other donors' samples. V and J are TRBV7-3 and TRBJ2-1; 12 bases fit TRBD2. Source material: PBMCs. CDR3 nucleotides: TGTGCCAGCAGCGTATTCCCGGGACTAGCGGGTTACAATGAGCAGTTCTTC. This gives the protein CASSVFPGLAGYNEQFF.